This TCR beta chain was recorded in a study of T cell clonotyping in hematopoietic cell transplantation. Study findings and constraints: After transplant, recipient diversity fell while pathologically expanded clonotypes grew through day 180.

Notes on this clone: What it binds is not known.

The protocol was immunoSEQ multiplex PCR, while the TCRdb copy is restricted to in-frame clones and leaves out a portion. The data hold under 3,500 clones, with roughly 80% observed a single time. This CDR3 comprises 17 residues. The germline gives CDR1 LNHDA, CDR2 SQIVND (reference sequence). Trimming cost V 4 bases and J 6 bases; bases outside gene matches: 13. The sample here was PBMCs, taken 180 days after allogeneic stem cell transplant. The rearrangement links TRBV19 to TRBJ1-4; 8 bases agree with TRBD1. The receptor was derived from a female patient aged 40-49 years who had an allogeneic stem cell transplant from a related donor, so T cells may come from the graft donor. Some clones in this sample may be carry-over from other donors' samples. The DNA of the CDR3 is TGTGCCAGTAGTACCCAGGGACAGGCGCTTTTGGATGAAAAACTGTTTTTT. Translating gives CASSTQGQALLDEKLFF.